This T cell receptor beta chain is from a study of cytomegalovirus exposure and HLA in healthy donors. About the research overall: Clustering assigned approximately 79% of the 350 to 400 genotyped donors to the Caucasian-associated ancestry cluster.

While unrecorded immune exposures were likely, the donors were nominally healthy when sampled. The PCR made use of 60 Vbeta and 13 Jbeta primers. The data were produced by immunoSEQ multiplex PCR, yet TCRdb's version contains in-frame clones alone and is incomplete. The data contain about 110,000 clones, about 86% of them singletons. Overall study findings and caveats: A highly shared variant cluster was judged a likely technical artifact. Earlier analysis found most TCR beta V segments productive about 87% or about 30% of the time.

As for this clone: Its matching antigen is unknown.

V lost 6 bases to trimming and J lost 4 bases; unmatched junction nucleotides: 11. Germline V gives CDR1 KGHSH, CDR2 LQKENI. CDR3 length: 17 amino acids. Specimen: PBMCs. V and J are TRBV18 and TRBJ1-5, with 11 bases that match TRBD1. This receptor was obtained from a woman aged 25-40 years in good health and CMV-seronegative. CDR3 region: CASSRGTGGSGNQPQHF. CDR3 sequence (DNA): TGTGCCAGCTCGCGTGGGACAGGGGGAAGTGGGAATCAGCCCCAGCATTTT.